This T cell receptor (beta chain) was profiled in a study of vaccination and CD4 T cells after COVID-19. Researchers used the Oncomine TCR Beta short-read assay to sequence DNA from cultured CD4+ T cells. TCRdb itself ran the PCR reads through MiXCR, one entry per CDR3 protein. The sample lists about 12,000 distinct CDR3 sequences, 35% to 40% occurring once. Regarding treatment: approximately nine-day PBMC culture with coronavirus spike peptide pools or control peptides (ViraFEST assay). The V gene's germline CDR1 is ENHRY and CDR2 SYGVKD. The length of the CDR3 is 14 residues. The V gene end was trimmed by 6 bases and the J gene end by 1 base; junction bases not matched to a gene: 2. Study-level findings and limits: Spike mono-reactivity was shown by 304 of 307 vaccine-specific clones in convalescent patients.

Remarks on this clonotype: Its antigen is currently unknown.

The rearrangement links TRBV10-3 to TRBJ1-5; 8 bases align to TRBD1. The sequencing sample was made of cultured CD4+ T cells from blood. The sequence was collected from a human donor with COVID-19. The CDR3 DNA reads TGTGCCATCAGACAGGGGGGCAGCAATCAGCCCCAGCATTTT. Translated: CAIRQGGSNQPQHF.